This record concerns one T cell receptor beta chain sequence. What it binds is unknown. This CDR3 contains 17 residues. J gave up 3 bases and V 3 bases, and 9 bases lay outside the gene matches. The germline V gene has CDR1 MGHRA and CDR2 YSYEKL. The assay was immunoSEQ multiplex PCR, and TCRdb's table has in-frame clones only and misses some. The sample holds 140,000 to 150,000 clones, over 85% seen once. This record belongs to a study of T cell responses to AZD1222 COVID-19 vaccine. Study conclusions and caveats: It should be noted that donors were predominantly white British and more often female, and clonal diversity was possibly underestimated. Repertoires were sampled only after the peak T cell response.

The specimen comprised peripheral blood, sampled on day 0 of AZD1222 vaccination. The rearrangement links TRBV4-1 to TRBJ1-3; 9 bases are shared with TRBD1. This TCR was recovered from an adult in good health. DNA of the CDR3: TGCGCCAGCAGCCACCGAATAACAGGGGGCAATGGAAACACCATATATTTT. Residues: CASSHRITGGNGNTIYF.